The next 5 T cell receptor beta chains were all read from a single sample in a study of shared clonotypes between healthy human individuals. Assay: immunoSEQ multiplex PCR; the TCRdb copy retains only in-frame clones and omits some. The sample lists approximately 2.1 million clones, about 92% occurring once. The sample was naive CD4+ T cells from PBMCs. As for subset: CD45RA+ positively selected. Receptor source: a young man in good health. Some clones in this sample may be carry-over from other donors' samples.

This clone was seen once. J is TRBJ2-7 and V is TRBV7-6; tentatively, D is TRBD1 or TRBD2 (5 bases each). CDR1 and CDR2 from the germline V gene are SGHVS and FNYEAQ. The V end lost 5 bases, the J end lost 4 bases, and 15 bases lay between the germline ends. This CDR3 has 14 residues. CDR3 in DNA: TGTGCCAGCAGCCCTGGGACGGACAAATACGAGCAGTACTTC. Its protein product is CASSPGTDKYEQYF.

The chain employs TRBV9 and TRBJ2-1, with D possibly TRBD2 on 6 matching bases. Germline values: CDR1 SGDLS, CDR2 YYNGEE. V was trimmed by 3 bases and J by 8 bases, leaving 18 bases between them. This CDR3 has 15 amino acids. The CDR3, as DNA: TGTGCCAGCAGCGCCGACCCGGGAGTACACCATGAGCAGTTCTTC. It translates to CASSADPGVHHEQFF.

The J gene is TRBJ1-5, the V gene TRBV28; a possible D gene is TRBD1 (6 bases). Trimming pared 0 bases from V and 1 base from J, leaving 7 bases between. CDR3 size: 15 residues. The V gene's germline CDR1 is MDHEN and CDR2 SYDVKM. The CDR3 loop reads CASSLWGASNQPQHF. The DNA for the CDR3 is TGTGCCAGCAGTTTATGGGGGGCGAGCAATCAGCCCCAGCATTTT. The whole variable domain, remainder taken from reference TRBV28 and TRBJ1-5, is DVKVTQSSRYLVKRTGEKVFLECVQDMDHENMFWYRQDPGLGLRLIYFSYDVKMKEKGDIPEGYSVSREKKERFSLILESASTNQTSMYLCASSLWGASNQPQHFGDGTRLSIL.

The chain carries TRBV11-2 and TRBJ2-2, with D possibly TRBD1 on 6 matching bases. Deletions cut 0 bases from V and 6 bases from J, with 14 bases between. This CDR3 spans 16 amino acids. CDR1 is SGHAT, CDR2 FQNNGV, per germline. The CDR3 nucleotides are TGTGCCAGCAGCTTAGATCGGCAGGGGTCTCCCGGGGAGCTGTTTTTT. Translated: CASSLDRQGSPGELFF.

In this sample, this clone turned up once. V is TRBV11-3 and J is TRBJ2-1; 9 bases line up with TRBD2. Germline V CDR1 and CDR2: SGHNT, YENEEA. This CDR3 contains 15 residues. The trim removed 8 bases at V and 9 bases at J, leaving 14 bases unmatched. CDR3 nucleotide sequence: TGTGCCAGCGCCCCAGGCCAGCGGGAGGATACTGAGCAGTTCTTC. It translates to CASAPGQREDTEQFF.